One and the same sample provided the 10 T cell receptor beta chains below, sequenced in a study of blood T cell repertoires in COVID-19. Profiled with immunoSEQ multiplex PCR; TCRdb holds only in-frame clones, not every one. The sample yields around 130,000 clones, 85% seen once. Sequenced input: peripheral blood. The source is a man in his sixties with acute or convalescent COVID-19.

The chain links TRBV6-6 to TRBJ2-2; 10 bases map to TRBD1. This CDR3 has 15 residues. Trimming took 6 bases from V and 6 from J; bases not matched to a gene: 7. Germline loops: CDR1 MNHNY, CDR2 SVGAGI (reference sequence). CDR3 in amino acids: CASSPRDRGPGELFF. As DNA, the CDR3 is TGTGCCAGCAGCCCCCGGGACAGGGGCCCCGGGGAGCTGTTTTTT.

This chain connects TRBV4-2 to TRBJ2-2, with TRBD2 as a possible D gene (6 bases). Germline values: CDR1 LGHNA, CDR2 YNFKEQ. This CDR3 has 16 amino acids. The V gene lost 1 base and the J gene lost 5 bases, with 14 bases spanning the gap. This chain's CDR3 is CASSQGDSGRTGELFF. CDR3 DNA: TGTGCCAGCAGCCAAGGGGACTCCGGGCGGACCGGGGAGCTGTTTTTT.

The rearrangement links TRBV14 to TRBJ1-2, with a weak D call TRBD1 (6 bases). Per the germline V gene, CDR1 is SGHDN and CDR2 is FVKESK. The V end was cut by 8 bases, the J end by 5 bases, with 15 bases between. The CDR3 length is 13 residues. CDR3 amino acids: CASRPTGKYGYTF. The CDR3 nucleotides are TGTGCCAGCCGCCCGACAGGAAAATATGGCTACACCTTC. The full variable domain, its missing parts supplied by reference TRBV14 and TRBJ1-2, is EAGVTQFPSHSVIEKGQTVTLRCDPISGHDNLYWYRRVMGKEIKFLLHFVKESKQDESGMPNNRFLAERTGGTYSTLKVQPAELEDSGVYFCASRPTGKYGYTFGSGTRLTVV.

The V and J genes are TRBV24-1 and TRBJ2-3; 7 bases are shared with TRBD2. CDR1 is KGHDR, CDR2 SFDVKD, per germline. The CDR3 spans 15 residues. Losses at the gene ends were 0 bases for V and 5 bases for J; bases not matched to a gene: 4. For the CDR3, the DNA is TGTGCCACCAGTGATTTGGGGCGGGAGTTAGATACGCAGTATTTT. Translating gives CATSDLGRELDTQYF.

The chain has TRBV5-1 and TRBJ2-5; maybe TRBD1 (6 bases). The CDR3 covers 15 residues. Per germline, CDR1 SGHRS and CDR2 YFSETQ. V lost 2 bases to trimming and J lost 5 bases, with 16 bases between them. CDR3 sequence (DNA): TGCGCCAGCAGCTTTGGCAGGGGCACTGAGGAGACCCAGTACTTC. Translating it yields CASSFGRGTEETQYF. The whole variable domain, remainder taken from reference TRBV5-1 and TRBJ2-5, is KAGVTQTPRYLIKTRGQQVTLSCSPISGHRSVSWYQQTPGQGLQFLFEYFSETQRNKGNFPGRFSGRQFSNSRSEMNVSTLELGDSALYLCASSFGRGTEETQYFGPGTRLLVL.

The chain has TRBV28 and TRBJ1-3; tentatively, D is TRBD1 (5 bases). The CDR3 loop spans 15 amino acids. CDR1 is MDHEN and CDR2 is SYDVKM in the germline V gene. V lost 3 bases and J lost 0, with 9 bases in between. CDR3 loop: CASSLAGLSGNTIYF. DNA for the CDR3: TGTGCCAGCAGTTTGGCAGGGCTCTCTGGAAACACCATATATTTT.

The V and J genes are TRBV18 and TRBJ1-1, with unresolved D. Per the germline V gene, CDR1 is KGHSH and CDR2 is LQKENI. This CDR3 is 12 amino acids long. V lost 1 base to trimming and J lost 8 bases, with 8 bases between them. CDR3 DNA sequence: TGTGCCAGCTCACCACTTAACAGAGAAGCTTTCTTT. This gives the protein CASSPLNREAFF. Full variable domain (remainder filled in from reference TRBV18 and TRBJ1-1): NAGVMQNPRHLVRRRGQEARLRCSPMKGHSHVYWYRQLPEEGLKFMVYLQKENIIDESGMPKERFSAEFPKEGPSILRIQQVVRGDSAAYFCASSPLNREAFFGQGTRLTVV.

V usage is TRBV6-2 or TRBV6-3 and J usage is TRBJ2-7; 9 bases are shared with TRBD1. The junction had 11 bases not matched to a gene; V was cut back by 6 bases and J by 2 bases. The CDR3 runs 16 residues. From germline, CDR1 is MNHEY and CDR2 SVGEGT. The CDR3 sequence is CASSPPGTGPPYEQYF. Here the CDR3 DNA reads TGTGCCAGCAGCCCCCCCGGGACAGGGCCCCCCTACGAGCAGTACTTC.

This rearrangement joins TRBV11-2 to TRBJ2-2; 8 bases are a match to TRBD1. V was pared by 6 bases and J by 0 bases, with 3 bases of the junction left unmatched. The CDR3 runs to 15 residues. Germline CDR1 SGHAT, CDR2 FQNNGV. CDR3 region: CASSWTGSNTGELFF. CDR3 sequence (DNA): TGTGCCAGCAGTTGGACAGGGTCGAACACCGGGGAGCTGTTTTTT.

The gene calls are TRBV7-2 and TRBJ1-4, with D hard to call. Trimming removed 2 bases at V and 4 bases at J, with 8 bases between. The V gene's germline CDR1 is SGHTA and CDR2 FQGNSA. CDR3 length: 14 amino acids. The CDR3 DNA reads TGTGCCAGCAGCTTACGGGGTCTTAATGAAAAACTGTTTTTT. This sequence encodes CASSLRGLNEKLFF.